This T cell receptor (beta chain) was found in a study of PD-1 blockade in classical Hodgkin lymphoma. As for the study in general: Intravenous infusions of nivolumab 3 mg/kg reached patients every 2 weeks. Study-level findings and limits: Newly diagnosed patients had baseline TCR diversity that was reportedly lower than that of healthy donors. Complete responders had baseline diversity similar to newly diagnosed patients. The CD4+ diversity rise by C4D1 was clearest in complete responders.

The CDR3 loop spans 20 amino acids. Germline loops: CDR1 SNHLY, CDR2 FYNNEI. V lost 4 bases, J lost 4 bases, and 20 bases stayed unmatched. TCRdb keeps only in-frame clones here, not all; method: immunoSEQ multiplex PCR. This sample has roughly 9,000 clones, with approximately 77% found just once. Concerning this clone: No antigen is known for it.

Time point here: cycle 4 day 1 (C4D1), after about 6 weeks of nivolumab. Every patient relapsed after autologous stem cell transplantation, and brentuximab vedotin exposure varied. Researchers used magnetic negative selection to pull out pure CD4+ T cells from thawed PBMCs. The rearrangement links TRBV2 to TRBJ1-5; 9 bases align to TRBD1. The sequencing here drew on CD4+ T cells from blood, taken before the fourth cycle of nivolumab. The receptor comes from a human donor with classical Hodgkin lymphoma. The CDR3 nucleotides read TGTGCCAGCAGTGTTGGGGACAGGGCCCGCACTAATCGGCAGAATCAGCCCCAGCATTTT. This encodes CASSVGDRARTNRQNQPQHF.